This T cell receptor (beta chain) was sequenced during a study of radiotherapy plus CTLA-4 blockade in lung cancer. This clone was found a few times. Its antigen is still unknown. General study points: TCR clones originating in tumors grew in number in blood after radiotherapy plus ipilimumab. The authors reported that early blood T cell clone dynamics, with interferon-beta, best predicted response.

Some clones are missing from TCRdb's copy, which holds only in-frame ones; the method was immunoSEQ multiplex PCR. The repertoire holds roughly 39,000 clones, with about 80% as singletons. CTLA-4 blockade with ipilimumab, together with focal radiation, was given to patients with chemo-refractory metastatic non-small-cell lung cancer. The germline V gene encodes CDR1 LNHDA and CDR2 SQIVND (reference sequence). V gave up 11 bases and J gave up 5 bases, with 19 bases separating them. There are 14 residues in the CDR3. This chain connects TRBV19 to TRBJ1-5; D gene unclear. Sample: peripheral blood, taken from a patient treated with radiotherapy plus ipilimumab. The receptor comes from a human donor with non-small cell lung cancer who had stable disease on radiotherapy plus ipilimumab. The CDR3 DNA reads TGTGCCTCCTCCCAACAGTCCTCCCATCAGCCCCAGCATTTT. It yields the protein CASSQQSSHQPQHF.